This TCR beta chain appears in the sequencing data of a study of identical twins. Study results and limitations: The models systematically underestimated how much out-of-frame TCR alpha was shared in monozygotic twins.

The CDR3 covers 15 residues. Germline V gives CDR1 MDHEN, CDR2 SYDVKM. V was cut by 5 bases and J by 2 bases, with 16 bases left in between. Template switching created a universal primer site, and the cDNA included unique molecular identifiers. TCRdb re-analysed the 5' RACE reads in MiXCR, keeping a single row per CDR3 protein. The sample yields just over 450,000 distinct CDR3 sequences, approximately 15% seen once. This clonotype was counted a few times. The antigen is unknown. These data also featured in a second study, about yellow fever vaccine responses in identical twins. That study reports: Among the twins, the vaccine T cell response reportedly seemed partly convergent and partly personalized.

The receptor was derived from a young woman in good health. Sequencing was done on a sample of CD4+ T cells sorted from blood. The chain employs TRBV28 and TRBJ2-7; D might be TRBD2 (6 bases). The CDR3 loop reads CASSPLGGGPYEQYF. The CDR3 coding sequence is TGTGCCAGCAGTCCCCTCGGGGGTGGCCCCTACGAGCAGTACTTC.